The 5 T cell receptor beta chains reported below all come from one sample, sequenced in a study of Graves' ophthalmopathy and Graves' hyperthyroidism. For repertoire sequencing, the TCR beta CDR3 regions were amplified from RNA transcripts. A first-round RT-PCR used HTBI primers, followed by a second-round multiplex PCR. TCRdb reanalysed the multiplex PCR reads using MiXCR and keeps one entry per CDR3 protein. The table records about half a million distinct CDR3 sequences, approximately 15% of them present only once. The sample taken for sequencing was blood. Receptors were obtained from a woman aged 25 to 39 with Graves' ophthalmopathy.

This clonotype was counted ten times or more. The V gene is TRBV20-1, the J gene TRBJ2-7; possible D gene TRBD2, 5 bases. Trimming took off 3 bases at V and 9 bases at J, with 24 bases between the two ends. Germline V gene data show CDR1 as DFQATT and CDR2 as SNEGSKA (reference sequence). The CDR3 runs to 15 residues. CDR3 amino acids: CSARPRAERERGQYF. The CDR3, as DNA: TGCAGTGCTAGGCCTAGGGCCGAAAGGGAACGGGGGCAGTACTTC.

The chain uses TRBV6-2 or TRBV6-3 and TRBJ2-5, with D uncertain. Trimming took 2 bases from V and 5 from J, leaving 15 bases between them. Germline lookup yields CDR1 MNHEY and CDR2 SVGEGT. The CDR3 has 15 amino acids. The CDR3 protein is CASSYHYAGSETQYF. The CDR3 DNA reads as TGTGCCAGCAGTTACCACTACGCAGGTTCTGAGACCCAGTACTTC.

This clonotype was seen a handful of times. V and J are TRBV29-1 and TRBJ1-1; D is possibly TRBD1 (5 bases). Trimming took 4 bases from V and 5 from J, leaving 11 bases between them. The germline V gene has CDR1 SQVTM and CDR2 ANQGSEA. The CDR3 runs 12 residues. CDR3 sequence: CSVGQGTTEAFF. The CDR3 DNA follows: TGCAGCGTTGGGCAGGGAACGACTGAAGCTTTCTTT.

This clonotype came up many times. V usage is TRBV15 and J usage is TRBJ1-5; 9 bases are a match to TRBD1. CDR1 LNHNV and CDR2 YYDKDF come from the germline V gene (reference sequence). The CDR3 extends over 15 amino acids. The V and J ends lost 5 bases and 4 bases, in that order; junction bases with no gene match: 6. The CDR3 loop is CATSPGTGSNQPQHF. The CDR3, as DNA: TGTGCCACCAGCCCCGGGACAGGGTCTAATCAGCCCCAGCATTTT.

In regard to this clonotype: The CDR3 ends on some other residue instead of the conserved phenylalanine or tryptophan, so this is likely a read error. The DNA is left out, because the CDR3 cannot be placed on it with certainty; the CDR3 is given as TCRdb lists it. The rearrangement links TRBV19 to TRBJ1-1; the table's D call of TRBD1 was not tested on the DNA. Germline V gene data show CDR1 as LNHDA and CDR2 as SQIVND (reference sequence). The CDR3 adds up to 14 amino acids, both ends counted. CDR3 sequence: CASSIGTGGTEACL.